This T cell receptor (beta chain) is drawn from a study of control samples from healthy donors and cancer patients. Germline V CDR1 and CDR2: DFQATT, SNEGSKA (reference sequence). This CDR3 has 11 amino acids. V shed 0 bases and J shed 8 bases, with 7 bases lying between them. Clones were sequenced by immunoSEQ multiplex PCR, and TCRdb holds only the in-frame ones, with some missing. The sample includes roughly 90,000 clones, roughly 91% seen only once; the top ten take over 8.5%. The specimen sequenced was PBMCs. The TCR comes from a woman in her 50s with colorectal cancer. The chain joins TRBV20-1 to TRBJ1-2; D gene unclear. DNA of the CDR3: TGCAGTGCTAGAGACGGGGAAGGCTACACCTTC. Amino acid sequence: CSARDGEGYTF.